This TCR beta chain is drawn from a study of T cell responses to AZD1222 COVID-19 vaccine. The CDR3 is 15 amino acids. Measured with immunoSEQ multiplex PCR; TCRdb has only the in-frame clones, and not every one. The repertoire holds tens of thousands of clones, with around 80% as singletons. A remark on this clone: Its specificity is not known.

Regarding the study as a whole: Donor demographics were predominantly white British with a female majority; clonal diversity may be underestimated. Two AZD1222 administrations were followed by greater Spike-specific TCR breadth and depth.

The sample consisted of peripheral blood, taken on day 0 of AZD1222 vaccination. This receptor was taken from an adult in good health. This chain joins TRBV7-5 and TRBJ2-1; the table calls TRBD1, which could not be checked here. TRBV7-5 is an annotated pseudogene. The CDR3 DNA is TGTGTCAGAAGCTTTCCCGGAACAGGGCGCAATGAGCAGTTCTTC. It encodes CVRSFPGTGRNEQFF.